These 7 T cell receptor beta chains share one sample of origin, sequenced in a study of T cell responses to AZD1222 COVID-19 vaccine (dated by TCRdb to about 2021). The library was generated by the immunoSEQ multiplex PCR assay. Imported from immuneACCESS, the table was reduced by TCRdb to in-frame sequences with V and J called. These copies leave out some clones; in studies compared against another copy, an unresolved V gene accounts for under half, and the cause of the remainder is not known. The sample yields about 140,000 clones; around 93% were counted once. Of the sample, approximately 7% falls within the top ten clones. In light of the paper, this sample's time point label describes: about 28 days (+/-7) after the second vaccine dose. This specimen consisted of peripheral blood, obtained 28 days after the second AZD1222 dose. All receptors come from an adult who received the AZD1222 COVID-19 vaccine.

J is TRBJ1-5 and V is TRBV7-9; no clear D gene. Deletions cut 2 bases from V and 7 bases from J, with 3 bases between. The CDR3 has 11 residues. Germline-derived CDR1 and CDR2 are SEHNR and FQNEAQ (reference sequence). The CDR3 reads CASSLPQPQHF. CDR3 nucleotides: TGTGCCAGCAGCTTACCCCAGCCCCAGCATTTT.

This sequence joins TRBV12-3 or TRBV12-4 and TRBJ1-1; D is unclear. The CDR3 is 13 residues long. V was shortened by 3 bases and J by 5 bases, with 10 bases between the two germline ends. The CDR3 DNA reads as TGTGCCAGCAGTTTTTGGGGTGGGACTGAAGCTTTCTTT. It codes for CASSFWGGTEAFF.

This clone was found a few times. This chain connects TRBV11-2 to TRBJ2-2, with D perhaps TRBD2 (6 bases). The CDR3 spans 17 residues. The V end was cut by 3 bases, the J end by 1 base, with 15 bases between. Germline V gives CDR1 SGHAT, CDR2 FQNNGV. The CDR3 spells CASSFGGNPENTGELFF. As DNA, the CDR3 is TGTGCCAGCAGCTTCGGGGGAAACCCCGAGAACACCGGGGAGCTGTTTTTT.

The chain recombines TRBV7-9 with TRBJ2-1; 10 positions match TRBD2. CDR1 and CDR2 from the germline V gene are SEHNR and FQNEAQ (reference sequence). CDR3 length equals 16 residues. J was trimmed by 9 bases and V by 8 bases; bases with no gene match: 16. The CDR3 reads CASEPKSGGAVGEQFF. The DNA for the CDR3 is TGTGCCAGCGAGCCTAAAAGCGGGGGGGCCGTTGGTGAGCAGTTCTTC.

The table lists this clone with a few counts. This chain joins TRBV11-2 and TRBJ2-5; D possibly corresponds to TRBD1 (6 bases). Germline CDR1 reads SGHAT; CDR2 reads FQNNGV. This CDR3 contains 14 residues. V lost 3 bases to trimming and J lost 1 base, with 9 bases between them. The CDR3 reads CASSFGQRQETQYF. CDR3 nucleotide sequence: TGTGCCAGCAGCTTCGGACAGCGCCAAGAGACCCAGTACTTC.

This chain joins TRBV27 and TRBJ2-7; 9 nucleotides match TRBD1. The V gene end was trimmed by 5 bases and the J gene end by 5 bases; junction bases not matched to a gene: 19. The CDR3 contains 18 residues. CDR1 is MNHEY and CDR2 is SMNVEV in the germline V gene (reference sequence). CDR3 coding DNA: TGTGCCAGCAGTGCACTTCTCTCCGGAGGACAGGGGAAGGACGAGCAGTACTTC. It codes for CASSALLSGGQGKDEQYF.

This chain uses TRBV6-2 or TRBV6-3 with TRBJ1-4; 10 positions agree with TRBD1. V shed 5 bases, J shed 7 bases, and the junction held 13 bases outside the gene matches. This CDR3 contains 17 residues. CDR1 MNHEY and CDR2 SVGEGT come from the germline V gene. The CDR3 DNA reads as TGTGCCAGCAGTGCCGACCGCGACGGGACAGGGGCTGAAAAACTGTTTTTT. This codes for CASSADRDGTGAEKLFF.